This TCR beta chain emerged from a study of T cells in Graves' hyperthyroidism and ophthalmopathy (dated by TCRdb to the late 2010s). As for the study more broadly: Peripheral blood samples were taken at the time of initial diagnosis, prior to any treatment. To identify TCR V-J signatures that set the groups apart, the researchers used a discovery cohort of about a hundred patients, made up of some 41 with Graves' ophthalmopathy and around 58 with stable Graves' hyperthyroidism. Prospective prediction of ophthalmopathy was tested in an independent validation cohort consisting of 18 hyperthyroidism patients and approximately 16 patients who later progressed to ophthalmopathy. For training and testing, the 100 or so patients in the discovery cohort were randomly divided in a 7:3 ratio. In addition, the study compared T-cell repertoires in thyroid tissue and in blood from 6 or 7 Graves' hyperthyroidism patients. Following sampling, methimazole starting at 30 mg daily was given to hyperthyroidism patients, and high-dose intravenous methylprednisolone was given to ophthalmopathy patients. The paper describes TCR Vbeta CDR3 sequencing of 135 peripheral blood samples, made up of 43 ophthalmopathy patients, 70 to 80 hyperthyroidism patients and about 17 progressor patients. General study outcomes and caveats: Most expanded thyroid clonotypes (frequency above 0.001) were also found in blood, which suggests that blood repertoires may mirror thyroid immune responses. During validation, the model predicted progression to ophthalmopathy a median of approximately 7 months ahead of onset, with almost 71% sensitivity and about 72% specificity. Sample size was not statistically predetermined, and investigators were not blinded to group allocation. A model built on a 13 V-J signature distinguished ophthalmopathy from stable hyperthyroidism, reaching about 89% sensitivity and 81.08% specificity in cross-validation and 80%/75% in testing.

The TCR beta CDR3 regions were amplified from the RNA transcripts. The TCR CDR3 was subjected to a first round of RT-PCR using the HTBI primer set and the Qiagen OneStep RT-PCR kit. Libraries were constructed in a second round of multiplex PCR, after which size selection and purification were carried out. The libraries were sequenced on an Illumina HiSeq2000 using paired-end 100 bp reads. From the authors' description of their analysis: Raw data were processed with SOAPnuke, discarding reads with adapters, uncalled bases, mean Phred below 15, or no exact constant-primer or identifier match. High-quality paired reads were merged with COPE v1.2.5, and unique nucleotide sequences were defined as clonotypes. MiTCR v1.1 was used to align the clonotypes against IMGT TRBV, TRBD and TRBJ reference segments. Analysis was restricted to V-J combinations with a frequency above 0.0001, which covered 99.2% of repertoires. A TCS score was defined as the ratio of F50 (clonal expansion) to E x V (chaos), with BLOSUM62-based TCRdist applied between CDR3 peptides within each V-J. Welch's t-statistics and random forest reduced fewer than 550 V-J features to roughly 13, which were used in a naive Bayes classifier (R e1071). TCRdb trimmed public reads at Q25 via fastp, called clones via MiXCR and kept in-frame beta chains. Rows with one shared CDR3 protein collapse into an entry with the most common genes and DNA. TCRdb's processing, not the study's, gives the V and J calls here. This sample is represented by about 400,000 distinct CDR3 sequences; 15% to 19% of them were singletons. The ten largest account for approximately 7.5% of the sample.

A patient counted as having stable Graves' hyperthyroidism if no progression to ophthalmopathy occurred over 18 months of follow-up. The hyperthyroidism patients were between 18 and 65 years old and newly diagnosed, with a disease duration of less than 2 months. Patients with uncontrolled infections, other autoimmune diseases, pregnancy or lactation were excluded. Diagnoses relied on clinical symptoms, serum thyroxine and TRAb, thyroid ultrasound and orbital computed tomography. PBMCs were isolated from 10 ml of fresh peripheral blood by Ficoll-Paque density gradient centrifugation. Trizol reagent was used to extract total RNA, and RNA quality was then checked on an Agilent 2100 Bioanalyzer. This clonotype turned up a few times. Its binding antigen is unknown. No base quality information exists; no much larger clone differs at one position. The sequenced material came from blood. This TCR derives from a woman under 30 with Graves' hyperthyroidism.

At the DNA level, the sequence is TGCGCCAGCAGCTTGGGAAACACAAGGTTTAATGAAAAACTGTTTTTT. Translated, this is CASSLGNTRFNEKLFF. The chain joins TRBV5-1 to TRBJ1-4; the D gene identity is not certain. From the cysteine up to the phenylalanine, the CDR3 has a length of 16 residues. The only DNA kept is the CDR3, 48 bases in frame from the first base. Via the germline V gene, CDR1 is SGHRS and CDR2 YFSETQ. V was cut back by 0 bases and J by 4 bases, leaving a gap of 13 bases between them.